Each of the 32 T cell receptor beta chains below was sequenced from the same sample in a study of PD-L1 blockade in urothelial cancer. Generated by immunoSEQ multiplex PCR, the TCRdb table keeps only in-frame clones and is missing some. The table shows about 88,000 clones, with roughly 90% occurring only once. This specimen was PBMCs, taken around atezolizumab (anti-PD-L1) treatment. These receptor sequences come from a man aged 60 to 69 with urothelial cancer.

This rearrangement joins TRBV9 to TRBJ1-1; D remains ambiguous. CDR3 size: 13 residues. Trimming took off 1 base at V and 0 bases at J, with 4 bases between the two ends. The V gene's germline CDR1 is SGDLS and CDR2 YYNGEE. The CDR3 DNA reads TGTGCCAGCAGCGTAACAGTGAACACTGAAGCTTTCTTT. Its translation is CASSVTVNTEAFF.

This chain uses TRBV11-2 with TRBJ2-7, with 7 nucleotides matching TRBD2. The CDR3 has 13 amino acids. The J segment lost 7 bases and the V segment lost 5 bases, leaving 8 bases of the junction unmatched. Germline V CDR1 and CDR2: SGHAT, FQNNGV. The chain's CDR3 is CASSPGRVGEQYF. CDR3 DNA: TGTGCCAGCAGCCCGGGGAGGGTGGGTGAGCAGTACTTC.

The V gene is TRBV10-1, the J gene TRBJ1-1; D remains unclear. Germline V CDR1 and CDR2: WNHNN, SYGVQD (reference sequence). The CDR3 contains 13 residues. The ends were cut back, 6 bases at V and 3 bases at J, with 11 bases in the middle. The CDR3 reads CASSLTRYTEAFF. CDR3 nucleotide sequence: TGCGCCAGCAGCCTGACACGATACACTGAAGCTTTCTTT.

V gene TRBV10-3 combines with J gene TRBJ2-7; weak D call: TRBD2 (6 bases). Trimming pared 6 bases from V and 2 bases from J, leaving 11 bases between. CDR3 length equals 13 residues. Germline CDR1 is ENHRY and CDR2 is SYGVKD. The CDR3 region has the DNA TGTGCCATCAGAAGCGCGGGGACCTACGAGCAGTACTTC. Translating it yields CAIRSAGTYEQYF.

The V and J genes are TRBV29-1 and TRBJ1-1; unclear D gene. V lost 3 bases, J lost 0 bases, and 11 bases lay in between. This CDR3 spans 14 amino acids. Germline V gene lookup returns CDR1 SQVTM and CDR2 ANQGSEA. CDR3 region: CSVENHNVNTEAFF. The CDR3 DNA is TGCAGCGTTGAGAATCACAACGTGAACACTGAAGCTTTCTTT.

This sequence joins TRBV7-9 and TRBJ1-5; no definite D call. From germline, CDR1 is SEHNR and CDR2 FQNEAQ (reference sequence). The CDR3 length is 17 residues. V dropped 5 bases and J dropped 6 bases, with 23 bases sitting between them. This CDR3 is CASSHYSTRGTGQPQHF. The CDR3 DNA follows: TGTGCCAGCAGCCATTATTCTACTCGTGGCACGGGTCAGCCCCAGCATTTT.

Here the CDR3 DNA reads TGTGCCAGCAAAAGGGGGCGCATGGACACTGAAGCTTTCTTT. It specifies CASKRGRMDTEAFF. This chain links TRBV6-4 with TRBJ1-1; 7 bases are shared with TRBD1. With V trimmed by 7 bases and J by 3 bases, 8 bases remained unmatched. This CDR3 is built from 14 residues. The germline V gene encodes CDR1 MRHNA and CDR2 SNTAGT.

V gene TRBV28 combines with J gene TRBJ2-1, with 9 bases aligning to TRBD2. Per germline, CDR1 MDHEN and CDR2 SYDVKM. J lost 8 bases, V lost 2 bases, and 13 bases had no gene match. This CDR3 is built from 17 residues. The CDR3 DNA reads TGTGCCAGCAGTTTAATGTATGGGACTAGCTCTTCGGATGAGCAGTTCTTC. Amino acid sequence: CASSLMYGTSSSDEQFF.

The chain is built from TRBV28 and TRBJ2-7; D may be TRBD2 (6 bases). The CDR3 runs to 14 residues. In germline, CDR1 is MDHEN, CDR2 SYDVKM. Trimming removed 2 bases at V and 0 bases at J, with 8 bases between. The chain's CDR3 is CASSLGGSSYEQYF. The CDR3 bases are TGTGCCAGCAGTTTAGGAGGGAGCTCCTACGAGCAGTACTTC.

This chain connects TRBV30 to TRBJ2-7; TRBD1 agrees at 10 bases. V shed 5 bases, J shed 1 base, and the junction held 2 bases outside the gene matches. The CDR3 is made up of 13 amino acids. CDR1 and CDR2 (germline): GTSNPN, SVGIG (reference sequence). The CDR3 region is CAWGDRGSYEQYF. The CDR3, as DNA: TGTGCCTGGGGGGACAGGGGTTCCTACGAGCAGTACTTC.

This clone appeared a few times. The chain recombines TRBV30 with TRBJ1-1; 7 bases line up with TRBD1. V trimming: 7 bases; J trimming: 0 bases; junction bases outside the gene matches: 2. This CDR3 region has 12 residues. Germline loops: CDR1 GTSNPN, CDR2 SVGIG (reference sequence). CDR3 sequence (DNA): TGTGCCTTTGACAGGGTGAACACTGAAGCTTTCTTT. It translates to CAFDRVNTEAFF.

A remark on this clone: The junction and the germline gene differ at one end; a read error may be behind it. The chain recombines TRBV6-5 with TRBJ2-7, with no clear D. The germline gives CDR1 MNHEY, CDR2 SVGAGI. This CDR3 region has 11 residues. This CDR3 is CASSYSSEQYF. For the CDR3, the DNA is TGTGCCAGCAGTTACTCCTCCGAGCAGTACTTC.

This sequence joins TRBV28 and TRBJ1-2; D gene ambiguous. Germline CDR1 MDHEN, CDR2 SYDVKM. Trimming pared 3 bases from V and 3 bases from J, leaving 14 bases between. CDR3 length: 15 residues. CDR3 in DNA: TGTGCCAGCAGTTTTCTTGGTAACATCGACTATGGCTACACCTTC. It specifies CASSFLGNIDYGYTF.

The J gene is TRBJ2-3, the V gene TRBV4-1; a weak D match, TRBD1 (6 bases). V was trimmed by 1 base and J by 3 bases, leaving 20 bases between them. The germline V gene has CDR1 MGHRA and CDR2 YSYEKL. CDR3 length equals 18 residues. The chain's CDR3 is CASSQAMRGTGFTDTQYF. CDR3 nucleotides: TGCGCCAGCAGCCAAGCAATGAGAGGAACAGGGTTTACAGATACGCAGTATTTT.

V gene TRBV4-2 combines with J gene TRBJ1-2, with D hard to call. Trimming left V 0 bases short and J 1 base short, with 15 bases between. Germline CDR1 and CDR2: LGHNA and YNFKEQ. This CDR3 contains 17 residues. CDR3 residues: CASSQELRAAFNYGYTF. The CDR3 bases are TGTGCCAGCAGCCAAGAACTTCGAGCCGCCTTTAACTATGGCTACACCTTC.

A note on this clone: Other nucleotide sequences from this sample produce the same CDR3. This chain links TRBV2 with TRBJ1-1, with no clear D. Per the germline V gene, CDR1 is SNHLY and CDR2 is FYNNEI. The V end lost 6 bases, the J end lost 0 bases, and 5 bases lay between the germline ends. This CDR3 contains 12 residues. CDR3 protein: CASSLLNTEAFF. The CDR3 coding sequence is TGTGCCAGCAGCCTGTTGAACACTGAAGCTTTCTTT.

The genes are TRBV2 and TRBJ2-7; D gene unclear. CDR3 size: 15 residues. Trimming stripped 1 base from V and 0 bases from J, with 10 bases between. Germline CDR1 SNHLY, CDR2 FYNNEI. The CDR3 sequence is CASSEGPRSSYEQYF. CDR3 sequence (DNA): TGTGCCAGCAGTGAAGGCCCAAGGAGCTCCTACGAGCAGTACTTC.

The V gene is TRBV18, the J gene TRBJ2-3, with TRBD1 matching 9 bases. V gave up 4 bases and J gave up 4 bases; unmatched junction bases: 9. The CDR3 is 16 residues long. Germline V gene lookup returns CDR1 KGHSH and CDR2 LQKENI. CDR3 DNA sequence: TGTGCCAGCTCACGTCCGGGACAGGGTGGCCCAGATACGCAGTATTTT. Translated, it gives CASSRPGQGGPDTQYF.

This clone appeared once. This chain uses TRBV30 with TRBJ1-3; D remains ambiguous. Trimming cost V 2 bases and J 3 bases, with 8 bases left between them. Per the germline V gene, CDR1 is GTSNPN and CDR2 is SVGIG (reference sequence). The CDR3 is made up of 13 amino acids. CDR3: CAWSRGRGNTIYF. The CDR3 coding sequence is TGTGCCTGGAGTCGAGGTCGTGGAAACACCATATATTTT.

This clone was seen just once. The chain joins TRBV19 to TRBJ1-1; TRBD1 might be the D (5 bases). The CDR3 contains 15 residues. Germline CDR1 reads LNHDA; CDR2 reads SQIVND (reference sequence). V was shortened by 4 bases and J by 4 bases, with 16 bases between the two germline ends. CDR3 in DNA: TGTGCCAGTAGTACCTCGGGCAGGGTAAGCACTGAAGCTTTCTTT. Its translation: CASSTSGRVSTEAFF.

The chain joins TRBV7-2 to TRBJ2-1; TRBD2 aligns across 11 bases. This CDR3 is 14 amino acids long. The V segment lost 5 bases and the J segment 6 bases; nucleotides outside the gene matches: 3. CDR1 and CDR2 (germline): SGHTA, FQGNSA. CDR3 in amino acids: CASSVTSGGNEQFF. In DNA form, the CDR3 reads TGTGCCAGCAGCGTCACTAGCGGGGGCAATGAGCAGTTCTTC.

This chain uses TRBV29-1 with TRBJ1-2, with D possibly being TRBD1 (5 bases). The CDR3 is 11 residues long. With 8 bases removed from V and 6 bases from J, the gap between germline ends came to 13 bases. Germline CDR1 SQVTM, CDR2 ANQGSEA. The CDR3 DNA sequence: TGCAGCCTGGGCAGGGAGGATGGCTACACCTTC. It is translated as CSLGREDGYTF.

This chain connects TRBV7-2 to TRBJ2-3; D possibly corresponds to TRBD1 (6 bases). The CDR3 extends over 13 amino acids. Germline CDR1 reads SGHTA; CDR2 reads FQGNSA. V lost 5 bases and J lost 6, with 12 bases in between. CDR3 in amino acids: CASSPRQGDTQYF. CDR3 nucleotide sequence: TGTGCCAGCAGCCCTCGGCAGGGGGATACGCAGTATTTT.

This clone came up once. The CDR3 loop is CASNGLAGVEQYF. The CDR3 bases are TGTGCCAGCAACGGACTAGCGGGAGTCGAGCAGTACTTC. The rearrangement joins TRBV2 to TRBJ2-7, with 13 nucleotides matching TRBD2. The CDR3 runs to 13 residues. Germline CDR1 and CDR2: SNHLY and FYNNEI. Trimming took 7 bases from V and 6 from J; bases not matched to a gene: 3.

This chain uses TRBV29-1 with TRBJ2-5; tentative D call: TRBD1 (6 bases). V was cut by 8 bases and J by 0 bases, with 10 bases left in between. The CDR3 is 12 amino acids. The germline V gene has CDR1 SQVTM and CDR2 ANQGSEA. The CDR3: CSSGQYQETQYF. CDR3 bases: TGCAGCTCAGGACAGTACCAAGAGACCCAGTACTTC.

The chain couples TRBV5-6 to TRBJ1-3, with unresolved D. Looked up from germline, CDR1 is SGHDT and CDR2 is YYEEEE. The V end was cut by 0 bases, the J end by 2 bases, with 9 bases between. The CDR3 consists of 15 residues. CDR3 nucleotide sequence: TGTGCCAGCAGCTTGGCGGGGTCTCCTGGAAACACCATATATTTT. Translation: CASSLAGSPGNTIYF.

The chain links TRBV7-8 to TRBJ2-7; TRBD2 might be the D (6 bases). CDR3 length: 14 residues. CDR1 and CDR2 from the germline V gene are SGHVS and FQNEAQ. V was shortened by 5 bases and J by 5 bases, with 16 bases between the two germline ends. In DNA, the CDR3 is TGTGCCAGCAGCCGGAGGGCCCCTTTGGACGAGCAGTACTTC. Its protein product is CASSRRAPLDEQYF.

The chain has TRBV5-8 and TRBJ1-5, with no clear D. The CDR3 sequence is 16 residues long. Germline V CDR1 and CDR2: SGHTS, YDEGEE. V was clipped by 4 bases and J by 6 bases, with 20 bases between them. CDR3: CASSLGGFAAGQPQHF. For the CDR3, the DNA is TGTGCCAGCAGCCTGGGTGGATTCGCTGCAGGTCAGCCCCAGCATTTT. The whole variable domain, filled in from reference TRBV5-8 and TRBJ1-5, reads EAGVTQSPTHLIKTRGQQATLRCSPISGHTSVYWYQQALGLGLQFLLWYDEGEERNRGNFPPRFSGRQFPNYSSELNVNALELEDSALYLCASSLGGFAAGQPQHFGDGTRLSIL.

Here the CDR3 reads CASSSLTGNTDTQYF. DNA for the CDR3: TGTGCCAGCAGCTCGCTGACAGGGAACACAGATACGCAGTATTTT. The chain links TRBV7-9 to TRBJ2-3, with TRBD1 identical over 7 bases. The ends lost 4 bases at V and 2 bases at J; junction bases unmatched: 6. This CDR3 is built from 15 residues. Germline V gene lookup returns CDR1 SEHNR and CDR2 FQNEAQ (reference sequence). The full variable domain, its missing parts supplied by reference TRBV7-9 and TRBJ2-3, is DTGVSQNPRHKITKRGQNVTFRCDPISEHNRLYWYRQTLGQGPEFLTYFQNEAQLEKSRLLSDRFSAERPKGSFSTLEIQRTEQGDSAMYLCASSSLTGNTDTQYFGPGTRLTVL.

The J gene is TRBJ1-6, the V gene TRBV6-6; 7 bases agree with TRBD1. The CDR3 covers 14 residues. Germline V CDR1 and CDR2: MNHNY, SVGAGI (reference sequence). J lost 8 bases, V lost 5 bases, and 6 bases had no gene match. CDR3 amino acids: CASSDRVRDSPLHF. DNA of the CDR3: TGTGCCAGCAGTGACAGGGTTCGTGATTCACCCCTCCACTTT.

This chain joins TRBV6-4 and TRBJ2-2; weak D call: TRBD1 (5 bases). Germline V gene lookup returns CDR1 MRHNA and CDR2 SNTAGT. With 5 bases removed from V and 3 bases from J, the gap between germline ends came to 10 bases. The CDR3 length is 14 residues. The DNA for the CDR3 is TGTGCCAGCAGTCGAGAAGGGGACACCGGGGAGCTGTTTTTT. This codes for CASSREGDTGELFF.

The V call is TRBV10-3, the J call TRBJ2-3; 9 nucleotides agree with TRBD2. Germline V gives CDR1 ENHRY, CDR2 SYGVKD. CDR3 length equals 16 residues. Germline trimming cut 8 bases from V and 3 bases from J; bases unmatched to any gene: 12. CDR3 amino acids: CAIGREGSAGTDTQYF. The CDR3 nucleotides read TGTGCCATCGGGCGGGAGGGATCAGCAGGGACAGATACGCAGTATTTT.